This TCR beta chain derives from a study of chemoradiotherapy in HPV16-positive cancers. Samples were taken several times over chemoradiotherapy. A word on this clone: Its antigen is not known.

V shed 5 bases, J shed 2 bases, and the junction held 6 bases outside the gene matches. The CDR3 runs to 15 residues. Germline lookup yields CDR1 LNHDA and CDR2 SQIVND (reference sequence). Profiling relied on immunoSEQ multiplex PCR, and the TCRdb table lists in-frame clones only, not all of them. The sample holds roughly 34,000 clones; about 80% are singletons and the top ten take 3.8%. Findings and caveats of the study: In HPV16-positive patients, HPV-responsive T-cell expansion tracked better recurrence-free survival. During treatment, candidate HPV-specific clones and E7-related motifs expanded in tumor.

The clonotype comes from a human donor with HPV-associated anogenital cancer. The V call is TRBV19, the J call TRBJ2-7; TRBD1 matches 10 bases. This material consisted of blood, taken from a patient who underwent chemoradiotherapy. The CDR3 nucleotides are TGTGCCAGTAGTTCTCCCGGGACAGGGGCCTACGAGCAGTACTTC. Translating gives CASSSPGTGAYEQYF.